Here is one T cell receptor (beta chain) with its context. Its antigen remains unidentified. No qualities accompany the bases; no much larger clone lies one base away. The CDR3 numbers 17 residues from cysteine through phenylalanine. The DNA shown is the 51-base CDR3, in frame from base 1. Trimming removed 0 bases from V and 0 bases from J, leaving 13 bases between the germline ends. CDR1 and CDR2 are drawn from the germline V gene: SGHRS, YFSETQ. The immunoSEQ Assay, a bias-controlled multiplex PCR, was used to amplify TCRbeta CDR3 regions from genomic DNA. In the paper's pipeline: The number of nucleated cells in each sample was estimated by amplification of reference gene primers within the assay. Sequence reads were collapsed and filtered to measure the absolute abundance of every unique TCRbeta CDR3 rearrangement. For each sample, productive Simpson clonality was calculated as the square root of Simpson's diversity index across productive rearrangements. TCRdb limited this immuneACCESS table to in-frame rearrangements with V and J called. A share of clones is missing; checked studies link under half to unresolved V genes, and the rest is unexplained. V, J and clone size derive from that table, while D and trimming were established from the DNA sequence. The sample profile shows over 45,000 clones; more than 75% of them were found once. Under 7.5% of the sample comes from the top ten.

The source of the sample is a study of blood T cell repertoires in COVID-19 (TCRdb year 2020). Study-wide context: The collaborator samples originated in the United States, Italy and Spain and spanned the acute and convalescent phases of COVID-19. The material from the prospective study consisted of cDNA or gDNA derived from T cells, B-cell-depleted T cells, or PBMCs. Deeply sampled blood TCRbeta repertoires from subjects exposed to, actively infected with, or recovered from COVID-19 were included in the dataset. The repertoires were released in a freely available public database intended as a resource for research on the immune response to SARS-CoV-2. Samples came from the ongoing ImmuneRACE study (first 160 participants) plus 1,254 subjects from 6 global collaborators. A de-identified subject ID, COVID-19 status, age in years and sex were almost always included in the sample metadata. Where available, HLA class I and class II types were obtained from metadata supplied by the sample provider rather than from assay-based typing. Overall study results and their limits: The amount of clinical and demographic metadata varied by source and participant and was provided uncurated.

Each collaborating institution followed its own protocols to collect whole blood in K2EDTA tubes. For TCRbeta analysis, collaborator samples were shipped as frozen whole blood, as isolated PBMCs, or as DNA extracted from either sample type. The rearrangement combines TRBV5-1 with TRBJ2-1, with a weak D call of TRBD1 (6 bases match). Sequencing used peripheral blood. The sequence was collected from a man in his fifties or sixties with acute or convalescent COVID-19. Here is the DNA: TGCGCCAGCAGCTTGGTCCCGGGACACGGCTCCTACAATGAGCAGTTCTTC. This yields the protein CASSLVPGHGSYNEQFF.